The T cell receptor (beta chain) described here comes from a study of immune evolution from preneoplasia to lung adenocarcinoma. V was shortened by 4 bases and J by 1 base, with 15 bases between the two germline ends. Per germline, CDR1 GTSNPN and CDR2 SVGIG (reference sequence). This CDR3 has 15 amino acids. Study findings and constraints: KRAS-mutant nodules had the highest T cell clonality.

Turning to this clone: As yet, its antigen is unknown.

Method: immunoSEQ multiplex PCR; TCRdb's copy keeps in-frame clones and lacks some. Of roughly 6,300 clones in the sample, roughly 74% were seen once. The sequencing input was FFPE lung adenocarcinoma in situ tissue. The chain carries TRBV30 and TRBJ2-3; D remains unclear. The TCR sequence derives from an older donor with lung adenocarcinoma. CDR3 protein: CAWTLQSPGTDTQYF. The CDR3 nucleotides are TGTGCCTGGACCCTCCAGTCGCCTGGCACAGATACGCAGTATTTT.